In this sample, the clone carrying this T cell receptor beta chain turned up many times. V trimming: 0 bases; J trimming: 5 bases; junction bases outside the gene matches: 5. CDR1 DFQATT and CDR2 SNEGSKA come from the germline V gene (reference sequence). This CDR3 spans 14 amino acids. These data originate in a study of regulatory T cells in long-lasting Graves disease. Study background: Graves' patients with a new diagnosis had received antithyroid drugs under 3 months.

Time point noted: newly diagnosed GD, antithyroid drugs for less than 3 months. PBMC-derived RNA was used for the TCR library. The authors built TCR beta libraries using iRepertoire HTBI primers and Arm-PCR of CDR3 regions. TCRdb re-derived calls from the multiplex PCR reads in MiXCR, one entry per CDR3 protein. The data contain under 300,000 distinct CDR3 sequences, 20% of them seen just once; the ten biggest clones take up about 15%. The sequenced sample was peripheral blood mononuclear cells (PBMCs), obtained at new diagnosis, from a patient treated with antithyroid drugs. This rearrangement joins TRBV20-1 to TRBJ1-1; TRBD1 matches at 8 bases. The sequence came from a female donor with Graves disease. The CDR3 DNA reads as TGCAGTGCTAGAGATCGGACAGGGAATACTGAAGCTTTCTTT. It translates to CSARDRTGNTEAFF.